One and the same sample provided the 27 T cell receptor beta chains below, sequenced in a study of shared clonotypes between healthy human individuals. Method: immunoSEQ multiplex PCR; TCRdb's copy keeps in-frame clones and lacks some. The sample consists of some 790,000 clones, 55% to 80% of them appearing once. Sequenced material: memory CD4+ T cells sorted from blood. Subset reported: CD45RA-negative fraction. The receptor source for this set is a woman aged 25 to 45 in good health.

This chain joins TRBV7-2 and TRBJ2-2; tentative D call: TRBD2 (5 bases). The germline V gene encodes CDR1 SGHTA and CDR2 FQGNSA. The germline V and J ends were trimmed by 5 bases and 9 bases, with 16 bases remaining between them. This CDR3 is 14 amino acids long. This CDR3 is CASSLDGGEWELFF. The CDR3 bases are TGTGCCAGCAGCCTGGACGGAGGAGAATGGGAGCTGTTTTTT.

As to this clone: Other DNA sequences in the sample encode the same CDR3. V usage is TRBV30 and J usage is TRBJ2-1; D call uncertain. The V end was cut by 3 bases, the J end by 0 bases, with 9 bases between. This CDR3 contains 14 residues. Looked up from germline, CDR1 is GTSNPN and CDR2 is SVGIG (reference sequence). CDR3 sequence (DNA): TGTGCCTGGAGCCGAACCAGCTCCTACAATGAGCAGTTCTTC. Translated: CAWSRTSSYNEQFF.

V gene TRBV19 combines with J gene TRBJ1-5; 8 bases map to TRBD1. The CDR3 contains 14 residues. With V trimmed by 1 base and J by 10 bases, 6 bases remained unmatched. Germline CDR1 LNHDA, CDR2 SQIVND (reference sequence). The chain's CDR3 is CASSIVGTGLPQHF. Written as DNA, the CDR3 is TGTGCCAGTAGTATAGTTGGGACAGGACTCCCCCAGCATTTT. Full variable domain (remainder filled in from reference TRBV19 and TRBJ1-5): DGGITQSPKYLFRKEGQNVTLSCEQNLNHDAMYWYRQDPGQGLRLIYYSQIVNDFQKGDIAEGYSVSREKKESFPLTVTSAQKNPTAFYLCASSIVGTGLPQHFGDGTRLSIL.

The chain is built from TRBV6-1 and TRBJ2-3; D unclear. This CDR3 has 14 amino acids. Germline values: CDR1 MNHNS, CDR2 SASEGT. Trimming took off 6 bases at V and 2 bases at J, with 12 bases between the two ends. CDR3 in DNA: TGTGCCAGCAGCGCGACACGGACCACAGATACGCAGTATTTT. As protein: CASSATRTTDTQYF.

The gene calls are TRBV5-6 and TRBJ2-7, with D possibly being TRBD1 (5 bases). Germline V CDR1 and CDR2: SGHDT, YYEEEE. The CDR3 is 13 amino acids. V shed 1 base and J shed 7 bases, with 12 bases lying between them. The CDR3 protein is CASSLRRVGEQYF. The CDR3 nucleotides are TGTGCCAGCAGCTTGCGCAGGGTGGGGGAGCAGTACTTC.

This sequence joins TRBV29-1 and TRBJ1-1, with 9 bases that match TRBD1. Germline V lookup: CDR1 SQVTM, CDR2 ANQGSEA. Unmatched junction bases numbered 13, after V lost 3 bases and J lost 11 bases. CDR3 length: 14 residues. CDR3 nucleotide sequence: TGCAGCGTTGACGCGGGACAGGGCGCCCCGGAGGCTTTCTTT. Translation: CSVDAGQGAPEAFF.

A word on this clone: The same CDR3 also results from other DNA sequences found in this sample. The V gene is TRBV27, the J gene TRBJ2-4; tentatively, D is TRBD2 (6 bases). The germline gives CDR1 MNHEY, CDR2 SMNVEV (reference sequence). The CDR3 covers 14 residues. The germline V and J ends were trimmed by 2 bases and 1 base, with 6 bases remaining between them. CDR3 coding DNA: TGTGCCAGCAGTTTACGGGGGGCCAAAAACATTCAGTACTTC. Its translation: CASSLRGAKNIQYF.

The chain is built from TRBV25-1 and TRBJ2-5, with 7 bases matching TRBD2. Germline CDR1 reads MGHDK; CDR2 reads SYGVNS. Trimming took 1 base from V and 4 from J; bases not matched to a gene: 3. This CDR3 spans 14 amino acids. The CDR3 here is CASSEFAGVETQYF. Written as DNA, the CDR3 is TGTGCCAGCAGTGAATTCGCGGGAGTAGAGACCCAGTACTTC.

The chain has TRBV28 and TRBJ1-5; tentative D call: TRBD1 (6 bases). V dropped 2 bases and J dropped 4 bases, with 18 bases sitting between them. In germline, CDR1 is MDHEN, CDR2 SYDVKM. The CDR3 has 17 residues. CDR3 in amino acids: CASSLGLGGAENQPQHF. The CDR3 region has the DNA TGTGCCAGCAGTTTAGGTTTAGGGGGGGCAGAAAATCAGCCCCAGCATTTT.

The chain links TRBV30 to TRBJ1-5; the D is unclear. V gave up 1 base and J gave up 4 bases, with 11 bases separating them. The CDR3 length is 14 residues. Germline CDR1 is GTSNPN and CDR2 is SVGIG (reference sequence). Here the CDR3 DNA reads TGTGCCTGGAGTGCTGGGTCCCGAAATCAGCCCCAGCATTTT. Its protein product is CAWSAGSRNQPQHF.

V is TRBV28 and J is TRBJ1-6; D is undetermined. CDR1 MDHEN and CDR2 SYDVKM come from the germline V gene. Trimming stripped 0 bases from V and 7 bases from J, with 4 bases between. This CDR3 spans 13 amino acids. CDR3 bases: TGTGCCAGCAGTTTATGGGAAAATTCACCCCTCCACTTT. Translating gives CASSLWENSPLHF.

Note on this clone: Other DNA sequences in this specimen translate into the identical CDR3. The V and J genes are TRBV10-1 and TRBJ2-7, with TRBD2 identical over 11 bases. Germline trimming cut 6 bases from V and 3 bases from J; bases unmatched to any gene: 7. The CDR3 has 15 residues. Looked up from germline, CDR1 is WNHNN and CDR2 is SYGVQD (reference sequence). CDR3 region: CASSDIAGGSYEQYF. CDR3 in DNA: TGCGCCAGCAGCGATATAGCGGGAGGGAGCTACGAGCAGTACTTC.

The genes are TRBV19 and TRBJ1-5; a weak D match, TRBD1 (5 bases). V was pared by 4 bases and J by 5 bases, with 15 bases between. The CDR3 contains 15 residues. Germline V gene data show CDR1 as LNHDA and CDR2 as SQIVND (reference sequence). CDR3 in DNA: TGTGCCAGTAGTAAAAGGGGATGGGGGGATCAGCCCCAGCATTTT. This sequence encodes CASSKRGWGDQPQHF.

The sample holds a few counts of this clone. This rearrangement joins TRBV2 to TRBJ1-5; D is uncertain. V was shortened by 7 bases and J by 2 bases, with 9 bases between the two germline ends. This CDR3 is built from 13 residues. The germline V gene encodes CDR1 SNHLY and CDR2 FYNNEI. In DNA form, the CDR3 reads TGTGCCAGCAAGGGTTGGCGCAATCAGCCCCAGCATTTT. Translated: CASKGWRNQPQHF.

J is TRBJ1-3 and V is TRBV7-5; the table's D call of TRBD1 was not tested on the DNA. TRBV7-5 is described as a pseudogene. The CDR3 runs 16 residues. CDR3 region: CVRSLGESQGGNTIYF. In DNA form, the CDR3 reads TGTGTCAGAAGCTTAGGAGAGTCACAGGGTGGAAACACCATATATTTT.

The chain joins TRBV10-3 to TRBJ2-2, with D possibly TRBD1 on 6 matching bases. The V end was cut by 6 bases, the J end by 0 bases, with 17 bases between. CDR3 length: 17 amino acids. Germline CDR1 and CDR2: ENHRY and SYGVKD. The CDR3 bases are TGTGCCATCAGCTATTCAGGGGCTCTTACGAACACCGGGGAGCTGTTTTTT. Protein product: CAISYSGALTNTGELFF.

This clone was detected a few times. The genes are TRBV2 and TRBJ1-2, with 10 bases fitting TRBD1. V was clipped by 6 bases and J by 6 bases; unmatched bases: 4. This CDR3 region has 13 residues. Germline CDR1 and CDR2: SNHLY and FYNNEI. The DNA for the CDR3 is TGTGCCAGCAGAAGACAGGGGGCGGATGGCTACACCTTC. Protein product: CASRRQGADGYTF.

This chain connects TRBV28 to TRBJ2-5; D is possibly TRBD2 (6 bases). The assigned J gene may be wrong: the sequence end matches TRBJ2-7 better. The CDR3 length is 15 residues. CDR1 is MDHEN and CDR2 is SYDVKM in the germline V gene. CDR3 sequence reads: CASSSPLGGVYEQYF. CDR3 in DNA: TGTGCCAGCAGTTCCCCTTTGGGGGGAGTTTACGAGCAGTACTTC.

V usage is TRBV7-8 and J usage is TRBJ1-5, with unresolved D. Per germline, CDR1 SGHVS and CDR2 FQNEAQ. The V end was cut by 10 bases, the J end by 2 bases, with 12 bases between. The CDR3 contains 13 residues. CDR3 coding DNA: TGTGCCATTTCCTCGGGCGGCAATCAGCCCCAGCATTTT. It is translated as CAISSGGNQPQHF.

J is TRBJ1-2 and V is TRBV29-1, with TRBD1 matching over 8 bases. Per germline, CDR1 SQVTM and CDR2 ANQGSEA. Trimming cost V 3 bases and J 7 bases; bases outside gene matches: 19. The CDR3 runs 17 residues. In nucleotides, the CDR3 is TGCAGCGTTGATAGGTCAGGGGGCGCTTCAGGGTTGAGTGGCTACACCTTC. Translating gives CSVDRSGGASGLSGYTF.

This clone was counted a single time. The rearrangement joins TRBV5-6 to TRBJ2-7; D is unresolved. This CDR3 has 15 amino acids. Germline CDR1 and CDR2: SGHDT and YYEEEE. The V and J ends lost 2 bases and 0 bases respectively, with 12 bases between them. CDR3 in DNA: TGTGCCAGCAGCTTCGGGTCCACCAGCTCCTACGAGCAGTACTTC. It yields the protein CASSFGSTSSYEQYF.

The chain carries TRBV4-2 and TRBJ2-7; D remains unclear. The CDR3 loop spans 12 amino acids. The V end lost 1 base, the J end lost 2 bases, and 3 bases lay between the germline ends. Germline V gene lookup returns CDR1 LGHNA and CDR2 YNFKEQ. The CDR3: CASSQGTYEQYF. The CDR3 DNA follows: TGTGCCAGCAGCCAAGGAACCTACGAGCAGTACTTC.

The chain is built from TRBV5-8 and TRBJ1-1; D gene uncertain. Germline CDR1 SGHTS, CDR2 YDEGEE. Trimming left V 5 bases short and J 3 bases short, with 8 bases between. The CDR3 is made up of 12 amino acids. CDR3 coding DNA: TGTGCCAGCAGGACCCTGGACACTGAAGCTTTCTTT. As protein: CASRTLDTEAFF. The full variable domain, completed using reference TRBV5-8 and TRBJ1-1, is EAGVTQSPTHLIKTRGQQATLRCSPISGHTSVYWYQQALGLGLQFLLWYDEGEERNRGNFPPRFSGRQFPNYSSELNVNALELEDSALYLCASRTLDTEAFFGQGTRLTVV.

Worth noting for this clone: Other DNA sequences in this sample translate to the same CDR3. The V and J genes are TRBV30 and TRBJ2-7; D possibly corresponds to TRBD2 (5 bases). The V end was cut by 0 bases, the J end by 0 bases, with 12 bases between. CDR3 length: 15 residues. The V gene's germline CDR1 is GTSNPN and CDR2 SVGIG (reference sequence). CDR3 sequence: CAWSVLEGLSYEQYF. Here the CDR3 DNA reads TGTGCCTGGAGTGTACTTGAGGGCCTCTCCTACGAGCAGTACTTC.

The J gene is TRBJ2-1, the V gene TRBV15; no reliable D call. Germline lookup yields CDR1 LNHNV and CDR2 YYDKDF (reference sequence). There are 11 residues in the CDR3. V was shortened by 0 bases and J by 8 bases, with 2 bases between the two germline ends. The CDR3 nucleotides are TGTGCCACCAGCAGAGATCATGAGCAGTTCTTC. Protein: CATSRDHEQFF.

The rearrangement uses TRBV6-6 and TRBJ1-3; no clear D. Germline V CDR1 and CDR2: MNHNY, SVGAGI (reference sequence). V lost 0 bases and J lost 1, with 10 bases in between. This CDR3 is built from 16 residues. The CDR3 DNA reads as TGTGCCAGCAGTTACTCGAGAGGGTCGTCTGGAAACACCATATATTTT. Protein: CASSYSRGSSGNTIYF.

The V call is TRBV28, the J call TRBJ1-5; D remains ambiguous. This CDR3 is 14 amino acids long. V dropped 6 bases and J dropped 7 bases, with 16 bases sitting between them. Germline V lookup: CDR1 MDHEN, CDR2 SYDVKM. The CDR3 nucleotides are TGTGCCAGCAGCTCGGGAAGTGGCTTGCAGCCCCAGCATTTT. Translated, it gives CASSSGSGLQPQHF.